This TCR beta chain was documented in a study of vaccination effects on CD4 cells after COVID-19. Study as a whole: Each participant received a vaccine that was either BNT162b2 or mRNA-1273, given as two doses.

With the ViraFEST assay, the study expanded antigen-specific CD4+ T cells using viral peptide pools, then sequenced them. Subsequent to a culture period of more than 9 days, CD4+ T cells were isolated. Cultivation was performed at more than 1.5 million PBMC per well with around 9.3 IU/ml IL-2 and 9.5 to 10 ug/ml peptides added. Method: immunoSEQ multiplex PCR; TCRdb's copy keeps in-frame clones and lacks some. The repertoire has 55,000 to 70,000 clones, roughly 81% of them found once; the top ten carry more than 2%. On this clone: No antigen is known for it.

The receptor was isolated from a human donor who received a COVID-19 vaccine. The sample was CD4+ T cells from PBMCs cultured with HCoV-229E spike peptides, taken before COVID-19 vaccination.

The CDR3 protein is CASSLRRNQPQHF. DNA of the CDR3: TGTGCCAGCAGTTTGCGAAGAAATCAGCCCCAGCATTTT. The genes are TRBV27 and TRBJ1-5; no clear D. Germline loops: CDR1 MNHEY, CDR2 SMNVEV (reference sequence). Between the trimmed V and J ends, which lost 3 bases and 4 bases, there was a span of 7 bases. The length of the CDR3 is 13 residues.